A single sample is the source of the 31 T cell receptor beta chains below, sequenced in a study of cytomegalovirus exposure and HLA in healthy donors. Amplification used 60 Vbeta primers and 13 Jbeta primers. Assay: immunoSEQ multiplex PCR; the TCRdb copy retains only in-frame clones and omits some. In the table there are roughly 120,000 clones, 84% of which are singletons. What was sequenced was PBMCs. The source is a woman aged 18-29 years in good health and CMV-seropositive.

The V gene is TRBV30, the J gene TRBJ1-1; D perhaps matches TRBD1 (6 bases). Trimming stripped 7 bases from V and 8 bases from J, with 14 bases between. Germline loops: CDR1 GTSNPN, CDR2 SVGIG (reference sequence). The CDR3 length is 11 residues. The DNA of the CDR3 is TGTGCCTCCTTGGGGGGGGCCGAAGCTTTCTTT. Translation: CASLGGAEAFF.

This clone has a single count. J is TRBJ1-3 and V is TRBV29-1; D ambiguous. V lost 3 bases, J lost 2 bases, and 8 bases lay in between. Germline CDR1 is SQVTM and CDR2 is ANQGSEA. The CDR3 is 13 amino acids. The CDR3 nucleotides are TGCAGCGTTGATAAGGGAGCTGGAAACACCATATATTTT. It translates to CSVDKGAGNTIYF.

The rearrangement uses TRBV9 and TRBJ1-5; D remains ambiguous. Germline CDR1 SGDLS, CDR2 YYNGEE. Trimming pared 0 bases from V and 7 bases from J, leaving 8 bases between. This CDR3 region has 13 residues. CDR3 in amino acids: CASSVDGEQPQHF. The CDR3 coding sequence is TGTGCCAGCAGCGTAGATGGAGAACAGCCCCAGCATTTT.

This chain uses TRBV28 with TRBJ1-2; 7 nucleotides line up with TRBD1. The CDR3 has 12 amino acids. Germline V gene data show CDR1 as MDHEN and CDR2 as SYDVKM. V lost 7 bases, J lost 4 bases, and 3 bases stayed unmatched. CDR3 DNA: TGTGCCAGCAAGGGGGCGGGCTATGGCTACACCTTC. Encoded protein: CASKGAGYGYTF.

The V and J genes are TRBV2 and TRBJ2-2; the match to TRBD2 covers 10 bases. Germline loops: CDR1 SNHLY, CDR2 FYNNEI. This CDR3 is built from 16 residues. Trimming took 4 bases from V and 2 from J; bases not matched to a gene: 4. The CDR3 is CASSASGGFNTGELFF. The DNA for the CDR3 is TGTGCCAGCAGTGCTAGCGGGGGATTTAACACCGGGGAGCTGTTTTTT.

This clone was seen only a few times. J is TRBJ2-7 and V is TRBV19, with D uncertain. V lost 6 bases, J lost 7 bases, and 16 bases lay in between. Per germline, CDR1 LNHDA and CDR2 SQIVND (reference sequence). CDR3 length: 13 residues. CDR3 protein: CASSHNSPIEQYF. CDR3 DNA: TGTGCCAGTAGCCACAACAGCCCGATTGAGCAGTACTTC.

Worth noting for this clone: One junction end does not reproduce the germline sequence, and a read error may be involved. Additional DNA sequences in this sample encode the identical CDR3. The genes are TRBV11-3 and TRBJ1-1; a possible D gene is TRBD1 (5 bases). Per the germline V gene, CDR1 is SGHNT and CDR2 is YENEEA. CDR3 length equals 14 residues. CDR3 protein: CASSLDARETEAFF. For the CDR3, the DNA is TGTGCCAGCAGCTTAGACGCCAGGGAAACTGAAGCTTTTTTT. Drawing the rest from reference TRBV11-3 and TRBJ1-1, the complete variable domain is EAGVVQSPRYKIIEKKQPVAFWCNPISGHNTLYWYLQNLGQGPELLIRYENEEAVDDSQLPKDRFSAERLKGVDSTLKIQPAELGDSAVYLCASSLDARETEAFFGQGTRLTVV.

This clone is a singleton in its sample. V and J are TRBV29-1 and TRBJ2-3; 8 bases are a match to TRBD1. The CDR3 is 14 amino acids. CDR1 is SQVTM and CDR2 is ANQGSEA in the germline V gene. Unmatched junction bases numbered 8, after V lost 5 bases and J lost 4 bases. As DNA, the CDR3 is TGCAGCGTTTTGACAGGGGATTATTCAGATACGCAGTATTTT. It is translated as CSVLTGDYSDTQYF.

The rearrangement uses TRBV5-6 and TRBJ2-5; D is possibly TRBD2 (5 bases). Per germline, CDR1 SGHDT and CDR2 YYEEEE. CDR3 size: 14 residues. Trimming took off 4 bases at V and 5 bases at J, with 15 bases between the two ends. The chain's CDR3 is CASSPPGVRETQYF. The CDR3 DNA follows: TGTGCCAGCAGCCCGCCCGGGGTAAGGGAGACCCAGTACTTC.

CDR3 sequence reads: CASSFGKTGWDTEAFF. CDR3 DNA sequence: TGTGCCAGCAGTTTCGGAAAGACAGGTTGGGACACTGAAGCTTTCTTT. This sequence joins TRBV11-2 and TRBJ1-1; the D gene is possibly TRBD1 (6 bases). From germline, CDR1 is SGHAT and CDR2 FQNNGV. The CDR3 covers 16 residues. The V end was cut by 6 bases, the J end by 3 bases, with 20 bases between. Full variable domain (outside the CDR3, taken from reference TRBV11-2 and TRBJ1-1): EAGVAQSPRYKIIEKRQSVAFWCNPISGHATLYWYQQILGQGPKLLIQFQNNGVVDDSQLPKDRFSAERLKGVDSTLKIQPAKLEDSAVYLCASSFGKTGWDTEAFFGQGTRLTVV.

This clone has a handful of counts. The chain links TRBV11-1 to TRBJ2-3; unclear D gene. The CDR3 has 13 residues. V shed 5 bases and J shed 4 bases, with 10 bases lying between them. Germline CDR1 SGHAT, CDR2 FQDESV (reference sequence). The CDR3 DNA sequence: TGTGCCAGCAGCCCCGATCGGGCAGATACGCAGTATTTT. Its protein is CASSPDRADTQYF.

The gene calls are TRBV7-9 and TRBJ1-3; D is unresolved. Germline V gene sequence: CDR1 SEHNR, CDR2 FQNEAQ (reference sequence). CDR3 length equals 15 residues. V shed 5 bases and J shed 0 bases, with 11 bases lying between them. DNA of the CDR3: TGTGCCAGCAGCATCTCAAAGAGCTCTGGAAACACCATATATTTT. This encodes CASSISKSSGNTIYF.

The chain recombines TRBV6-5 with TRBJ2-5, with D tentatively TRBD1 (6 bases). The DNA matches TRBJ2-7 better at its end, which makes the J call doubtful. Per germline, CDR1 MNHEY and CDR2 SVGAGI. The CDR3 runs 13 residues. This chain's CDR3 is CASREGQPYEQYF. The DNA of the CDR3 is TGTGCCAGCAGGGAAGGACAGCCCTACGAGCAGTACTTC.

V usage is TRBV27 and J usage is TRBJ2-3; a possible D gene is TRBD2 (5 bases). The CDR3 totals 14 residues. Germline V gene data show CDR1 as MNHEY and CDR2 as SMNVEV (reference sequence). Deletions cut 1 base from V and 5 bases from J, with 10 bases between. The CDR3 is CASSLFGVGDTQYF. In nucleotides, the CDR3 is TGTGCCAGCAGTTTATTCGGGGTAGGAGATACGCAGTATTTT.

The chain has TRBV6-1 and TRBJ2-1; 9 bases line up with TRBD1. The length of the CDR3 is 15 residues. Unmatched junction bases numbered 5, after V lost 5 bases and J lost 3 bases. CDR1 MNHNS and CDR2 SASEGT come from the germline V gene. The DNA for the CDR3 is TGTGCCAGCAGTACCGGGACAGGGTACTACAATGAGCAGTTCTTC. Protein product: CASSTGTGYYNEQFF.

The chain is built from TRBV13 and TRBJ2-3, with TRBD2 matching 10 bases. The V gene's germline CDR1 is PRHDT and CDR2 FYEKMQ (reference sequence). The CDR3 consists of 16 residues. The junction had 7 bases not matched to a gene; V was cut back by 4 bases and J by 3 bases. CDR3 residues: CASSSFSGGATDTQYF. The CDR3 DNA sequence: TGTGCCAGCAGCTCCTTCAGCGGGGGGGCAACAGATACGCAGTATTTT.

This clone has only one observation. J is TRBJ2-1 and V is TRBV7-9; a weak D match, TRBD2 (5 bases). This CDR3 region has 18 residues. The germline V and J ends were trimmed by 5 bases and 8 bases, with 28 bases remaining between them. The germline V gene encodes CDR1 SEHNR and CDR2 FQNEAQ (reference sequence). CDR3 bases: TGTGCCAGCAGCCCACCTCAGGCGGGTCACGGATATCACCATGAGCAGTTCTTC. Translated, it gives CASSPPQAGHGYHHEQFF. The complete variable domain, with remaining parts taken from reference TRBV7-9 and TRBJ2-1, reads DTGVSQNPRHKITKRGQNVTFRCDPISEHNRLYWYRQTLGQGPEFLTYFQNEAQLEKSRLLSDRFSAERPKGSFSTLEIQRTEQGDSAMYLCASSPPQAGHGYHHEQFFGPGTRLTVL.

This chain joins TRBV5-4 and TRBJ2-5; 8 bases match TRBD2. The V and J ends lost 0 bases and 1 base, in that order; junction bases with no gene match: 2. The CDR3 is 15 amino acids. Germline V gene data show CDR1 as SGHNT and CDR2 as YYREEE (reference sequence). In DNA, the CDR3 is TGTGCCAGCAGCTTGGACGCGGGGGGCCAAGAGACCCAGTACTTC. Its translation is CASSLDAGGQETQYF.

The V call is TRBV4-2, the J call TRBJ1-3; 7 bases are a match to TRBD1. There are 17 residues in the CDR3. Germline V gives CDR1 LGHNA, CDR2 YNFKEQ. V dropped 4 bases and J dropped 1; count of bases not matched to a gene: 10. The CDR3 loop reads CASSRDYRGTSGNTIYF. DNA for the CDR3: TGTGCCAGCAGCCGCGATTACAGGGGTACTTCTGGAAACACCATATATTTT.

J is TRBJ2-1 and V is TRBV7-9, with 8 bases that match TRBD1. V trimming: 1 base; J trimming: 6 bases; junction bases outside the gene matches: 8. This CDR3 region has 16 residues. Germline CDR1 and CDR2: SEHNR and FQNEAQ (reference sequence). CDR3 region: CASSLVDRTGSNEQFF. The CDR3 bases are TGTGCCAGCAGCTTAGTTGACAGGACAGGGTCCAATGAGCAGTTCTTC.

The V and J genes are TRBV6-6 and TRBJ2-2; TRBD2 agrees at 7 bases. Germline values: CDR1 MNHNY, CDR2 SVGAGI (reference sequence). V lost 8 bases, J lost 3 bases, and 6 bases stayed unmatched. This CDR3 comprises 14 residues. As DNA, the CDR3 is TGTGCCAGCTACGGGCTAGCGGACACCGGGGAGCTGTTTTTT. It specifies CASYGLADTGELFF.

V and J are TRBV1 and TRBJ1-2. TRBV1 corresponds to a pseudogene. CDR3 length equals 11 residues. For the CDR3, the DNA is TGCACCAGCAGGGGGGGGGCAGGCTACACCTTC. Protein product: CTSRGGAGYTF.

The V gene is TRBV5-4, the J gene TRBJ1-2, with 11 bases lining up with TRBD1. The CDR3 loop spans 16 amino acids. The J segment lost 0 bases and the V segment lost 4 bases, leaving 5 bases of the junction unmatched. Germline-derived CDR1 and CDR2 are SGHNT and YYREEE (reference sequence). The CDR3 DNA reads TGTGCCAGCAGCCTCCGGGACAGGGGGGCTAACTATGGCTACACCTTC. This encodes CASSLRDRGANYGYTF.

V is TRBV5-6 and J is TRBJ2-1; TRBD1 matches at 7 bases. V lost 1 base, J lost 10 bases, and 8 bases stayed unmatched. This CDR3 has 14 amino acids. The germline V gene has CDR1 SGHDT and CDR2 YYEEEE. CDR3 in DNA: TGTGCCAGCAGCTTGCTCCGGGGCAGGGGGGAGCAGTTCTTC. Translating gives CASSLLRGRGEQFF.

The chain is built from TRBV19 and TRBJ1-1; TRBD1 is a possible D gene (5 bases). The CDR3 loop spans 13 amino acids. Trimming cost V 4 bases and J 5 bases, with 11 bases left between them. Germline-derived CDR1 and CDR2 are LNHDA and SQIVND (reference sequence). The CDR3 DNA is TGTGCCAGTAGTACTCGACAGACAACTGAAGCTTTCTTT. Its protein product is CASSTRQTTEAFF.

This clone appeared a few times. This chain joins TRBV7-3 and TRBJ2-7; 9 bases are a match to TRBD2. CDR1 is SGHTA, CDR2 FQGTGA, per germline. The CDR3 has 14 residues. V lost 4 bases and J lost 6; bases outside the gene matches: 7. The CDR3 coding sequence is TGTGCCAGCAGCTCGGGCGGGGGGGCCGGCGAGCAGTACTTC. Translation gives CASSSGGGAGEQYF.

This sequence joins TRBV5-1 and TRBJ2-1, with TRBD1 matching over 9 bases. Germline values: CDR1 SGHRS, CDR2 YFSETQ. V gave up 5 bases and J gave up 6 bases; unmatched junction bases: 15. The CDR3 covers 17 residues. This chain's CDR3 is CASSSTLGTGYPNEQFF. DNA for the CDR3: TGCGCCAGCAGTTCAACCCTCGGGACAGGGTATCCCAATGAGCAGTTCTTC.

The chain couples TRBV29-1 to TRBJ2-1, with 7 bases identical to TRBD1. There are 14 residues in the CDR3. Germline CDR1 SQVTM, CDR2 ANQGSEA. Here the CDR3 reads CSAHRGSPYNEQFF. The CDR3 nucleotides are TGCAGTGCTCACAGGGGTAGCCCCTACAATGAGCAGTTCTTC.

The chain employs TRBV9 and TRBJ2-2, with D perhaps TRBD2 (5 bases). V was clipped by 4 bases and J by 0 bases, with 10 bases between them. Germline V gene data show CDR1 as SGDLS and CDR2 as YYNGEE. The CDR3 loop spans 15 amino acids. The CDR3 DNA reads TGTGCCAGCAGCTTCCGGACTGCGAACACCGGGGAGCTGTTTTTT. This gives the protein CASSFRTANTGELFF.

The J gene is TRBJ2-5, the V gene TRBV5-8, with 10 bases matching TRBD2. The CDR3 covers 14 residues. Germline lookup yields CDR1 SGHTS and CDR2 YDEGEE. V shed 4 bases, J shed 4 bases, and the junction held 4 bases outside the gene matches. The CDR3 reads CASSKRGGRETQYF. Here the CDR3 DNA reads TGTGCCAGCAGCAAGCGGGGGGGCCGAGAGACCCAGTACTTC.

V gene TRBV18 combines with J gene TRBJ2-1; TRBD1 agrees at 11 bases. In germline, CDR1 is KGHSH, CDR2 LQKENI. CDR3 size: 16 residues. The V and J ends lost 0 bases and 6 bases, in that order; junction bases with no gene match: 4. For the CDR3, the DNA is TGTGCCAGCTCACCACCTAGCGGGACAGGGGGCAATGAGCAGTTCTTC. It yields the protein CASSPPSGTGGNEQFF.